The clone carrying this T cell receptor (beta chain) appeared a single time. Repertoires were generated with immunoSEQ multiplex PCR, while TCRdb's copy carries only in-frame clones and drops some. The sample includes around 34,000 clones, more than 65% of them seen just once. Relapse after autologous stem cell transplantation occurred in every patient, and brentuximab vedotin exposure varied. Complete response, partial response or progressive disease constituted the best responses recorded. This record belongs to a study of PD-1 blockade in classical Hodgkin lymphoma. For the study at large: On a schedule of every 2 weeks, patients received nivolumab 3 mg/kg intravenously.

This sample comprised peripheral blood mononuclear cells (PBMCs), obtained before the second cycle of nivolumab. The sequence derives from a human donor with classical Hodgkin lymphoma.

This CDR3 reads CASSPTGEAEQYF. In nucleotides, the CDR3 is TGTGCCAGCAGTCCGACAGGGGAGGCCGAGCAGTACTTC. The chain is built from TRBV2 and TRBJ2-7; 8 bases map to TRBD1. Trimming at V came to 5 bases and at J to 6 bases, leaving 6 bases not matched to a gene. The CDR3 is made up of 13 amino acids. Germline V CDR1 and CDR2: SNHLY, FYNNEI.